The following is a T cell receptor beta chain sequence with its context. The antigen is undetermined. Only in-frame clones appear in the TCRdb table, and some are missing; sequencing was by immunoSEQ multiplex PCR. The sample gives tens of thousands of clones, about 93% of which show up once; 6.2% is in the top ten. This sample was included in a study of OX40 agonist ivuxolimab in advanced cancers. Study overall: Having had anti-PD-1, anti-PD-L1 or anti-CTLA-4 therapy before was allowed, and approximately 40% had some.

Study results and caveats: Expanded peripheral T cells had an undetermined antigen specificity.

The germline V gene has CDR1 SGHVS and CDR2 FNYEAQ. The CDR3 spans 16 residues. Deletions cut 4 bases from V and 4 bases from J, with 19 bases between. The chain couples TRBV7-6 to TRBJ1-1; unclear D gene. The sequencing used CD4+ or CD8+ T cells sorted from blood, collected in a trial of the OX40 agonist ivuxolimab. This sequence originates from an adult with an advanced solid tumor such as melanoma, head and neck, liver or kidney cancer. The CDR3 spells CASSSDDYSRGTEAFF. The CDR3 region has the DNA TGTGCCAGCAGCTCCGACGATTACTCGCGCGGCACTGAAGCTTTCTTT. Looking up the rest from reference TRBV7-6 and TRBJ1-1 gives the full variable domain: GAGVSQSPRYKVTKRGQDVALRCDPISGHVSLYWYRQALGQGPEFLTYFNYEAQQDKSGLPNDRFSAERPEGSISTLTIQRTEQRDSAMYRCASSSDDYSRGTEAFFGQGTRLTVV.